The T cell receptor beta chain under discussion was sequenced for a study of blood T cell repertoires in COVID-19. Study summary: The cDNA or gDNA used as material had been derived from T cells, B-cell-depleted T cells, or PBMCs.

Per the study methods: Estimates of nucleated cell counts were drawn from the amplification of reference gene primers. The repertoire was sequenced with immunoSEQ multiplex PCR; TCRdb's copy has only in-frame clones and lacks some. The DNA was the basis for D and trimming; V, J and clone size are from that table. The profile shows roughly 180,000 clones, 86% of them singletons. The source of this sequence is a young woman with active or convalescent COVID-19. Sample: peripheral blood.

CDR3 DNA sequence: TGTGCCAGCAGCCCGGACTCATACAATGAGCAGTTCTTC. As protein: CASSPDSYNEQFF. This chain joins TRBV7-8 and TRBJ2-1, with D possibly matching TRBD2 (5 bases). CDR3 length: 13 residues. Trimming pared 5 bases from V and 4 bases from J, leaving 9 bases between. In germline, CDR1 is SGHVS, CDR2 FQNEAQ.